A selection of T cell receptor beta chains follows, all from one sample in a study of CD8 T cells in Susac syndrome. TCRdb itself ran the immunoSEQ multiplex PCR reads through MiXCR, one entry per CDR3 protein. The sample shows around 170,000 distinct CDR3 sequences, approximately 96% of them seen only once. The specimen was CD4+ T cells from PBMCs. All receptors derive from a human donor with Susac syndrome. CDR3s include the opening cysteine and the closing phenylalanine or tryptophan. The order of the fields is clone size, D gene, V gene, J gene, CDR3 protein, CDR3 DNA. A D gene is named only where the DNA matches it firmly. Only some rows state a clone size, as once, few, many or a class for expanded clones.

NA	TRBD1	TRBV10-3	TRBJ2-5	CAIRQGETETQYF	TGTGCCATCAGGCAGGGGGAAACAGAGACCCAGTACTTC
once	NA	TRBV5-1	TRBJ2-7	CASSLGLINYEQYF	TGCGCCAGCAGCTTGGGACTGATTAACTACGAGCAGTACTTC
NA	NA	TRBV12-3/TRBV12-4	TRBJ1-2	CASSLGQQGYTF	TGTGCCAGCAGCCTTGGACAGCAGGGCTACACCTTC
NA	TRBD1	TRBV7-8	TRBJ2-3	CASKIRDRGSDTQYF	TGTGCCAGCAAGATCCGGGACAGGGGCTCGGATACGCAGTATTTT
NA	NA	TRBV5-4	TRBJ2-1	CASSSFASSYNEQFF	TGTGCCAGCAGTTCCTTCGCCAGCTCCTACAATGAGCAGTTCTTC
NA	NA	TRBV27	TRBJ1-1	CASSLSGTSLNTEAFF	TGTGCCAGCAGTTTATCGGGCACAAGCTTGAACACTGAAGCTTTCTTT
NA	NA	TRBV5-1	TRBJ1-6	CASRSQGDSPLHF	TGCGCCAGCAGGTCTCAGGGTGACTCACCCCTCCACTTT
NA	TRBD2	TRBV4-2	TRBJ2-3	CASSQDSGGAVGDTQYF	TGTGCCAGCAGCCAAGATAGCGGGGGGGCCGTTGGAGATACGCAGTATTTT
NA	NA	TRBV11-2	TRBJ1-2	CASSLDLQVNYGYTF	TGTGCCAGCAGCTTAGACCTCCAGGTTAACTATGGCTACACCTTC
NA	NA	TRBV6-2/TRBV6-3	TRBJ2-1	CASSQHRDFYNEQFF	TGTGCCAGCAGTCAGCACCGGGACTTCTACAATGAGCAGTTCTTC
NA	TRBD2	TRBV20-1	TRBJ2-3	CSARGLAGTDTQYF	TGCAGTGCAAGAGGACTAGCGGGGACAGATACGCAGTATTTT
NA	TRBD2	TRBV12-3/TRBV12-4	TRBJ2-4	CASSPSGGGFLAKNIQYF	TGTGCCAGCAGCCCTAGCGGGGGGGGTTTCCTAGCCAAAAACATTCAGTACTTC
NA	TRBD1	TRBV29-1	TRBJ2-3	CSDRRGRVDTQYF	TGCAGCGACCGCAGGGGGCGCGTAGATACGCAGTATTTT
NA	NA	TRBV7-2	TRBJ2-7	CASSLVVTPNGEQYF	TGTGCCAGCAGCTTAGTTGTGACACCCAACGGGGAGCAGTACTTC
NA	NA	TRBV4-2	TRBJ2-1	CASSQTNGNLNEQFF	TGTGCCAGCAGCCAAACCAACGGGAATCTCAATGAGCAGTTCTTC
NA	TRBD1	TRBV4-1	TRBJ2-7	CASSFGQGLSYEQYF	TGCGCCAGCAGCTTCGGACAGGGGCTTTCCTACGAGCAGTACTTC
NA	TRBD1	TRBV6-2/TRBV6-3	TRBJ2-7	CASTQDRAYGYEQYF	TGTGCCAGCACCCAAGACAGGGCCTACGGCTACGAGCAGTACTTC
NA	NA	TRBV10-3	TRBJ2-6	CAISELGGSGANVLTF	TGTGCCATCAGTGAGTTGGGGGGCTCTGGGGCCAACGTCCTGACTTTC
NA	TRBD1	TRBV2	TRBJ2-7	CASSRNPQGAYEQYF	TGTGCCAGCAGTAGGAACCCGCAGGGGGCCTACGAGCAGTACTTC
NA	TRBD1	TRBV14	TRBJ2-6	CASSQATFETGFSRTNVLTF	TGTGCCAGCAGCCAAGCGACATTTGAGACAGGGTTTTCGAGGACCAACGTCCTGACTTTC
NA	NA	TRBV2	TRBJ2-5	CASRKETQYF	TGTGCCAGCAGAAAGGAGACCCAGTACTTC
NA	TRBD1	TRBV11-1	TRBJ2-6	CASSFDRDRGTPGANVLTF	TGTGCCAGCAGCTTCGACCGGGACAGGGGGACACCTGGGGCCAACGTCCTGACTTTC
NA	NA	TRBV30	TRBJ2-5	CAWSVGTQETQYF	TGTGCCTGGAGTGTCGGGACTCAAGAGACCCAGTACTTC
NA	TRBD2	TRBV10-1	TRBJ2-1	CASSESVSGGVYNEQFF	TGCGCCAGCAGTGAGTCGGTTAGCGGGGGGGTCTACAATGAGCAGTTCTTC
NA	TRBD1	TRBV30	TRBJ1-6	CAWNIGQGASSPLHF	TGTGCCTGGAACATCGGACAGGGGGCAAGTTCACCCCTCCACTTT
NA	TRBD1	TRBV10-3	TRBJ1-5	CATTDRVENQPQHF	TGTGCCACAACAGACAGGGTGGAGAATCAGCCCCAGCATTTT
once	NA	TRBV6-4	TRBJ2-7	CASSDFGAGTVAQYF	TGTGCCAGCAGTGACTTCGGAGCAGGGACTGTAGCGCAGTACTTC
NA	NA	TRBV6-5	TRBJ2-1	CASSYSIGQTYNEQFF	TGTGCCAGCAGTTACTCGATCGGACAGACCTACAATGAGCAGTTCTTC
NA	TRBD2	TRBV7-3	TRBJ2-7	CASSIGLAGTYEQYF	TGTGCCAGCAGCATCGGACTAGCGGGTACCTACGAGCAGTACTTC
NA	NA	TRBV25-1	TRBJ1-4	CASRGGWGKLFF	TGTGCCAGCCGGGGGGGATGGGGAAAACTGTTTTTT
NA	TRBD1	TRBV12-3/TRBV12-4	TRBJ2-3	CASSFDRGTDTQYF	TGTGCCAGCAGTTTTGACAGGGGAACAGATACGCAGTATTTT
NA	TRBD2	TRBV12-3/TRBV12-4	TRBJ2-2	CASSRAGLGNTGELFF	TGTGCCAGCAGCAGAGCGGGACTAGGGAACACCGGGGAGCTGTTTTTT
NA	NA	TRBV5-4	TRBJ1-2	CASSRSDSRNYGYTF	TGTGCCAGCAGCCGGTCGGACAGCCGTAACTATGGCTACACCTTC
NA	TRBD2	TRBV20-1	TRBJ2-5	CSANLAGGGETQYF	TGCAGTGCTAATTTAGCGGGTGGGGGGGAGACCCAGTACTTC
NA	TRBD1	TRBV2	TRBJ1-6	CASRGLTGVNSPLHF	TGTGCCAGCAGGGGCCTGACAGGGGTTAATTCACCCCTCCACTTT
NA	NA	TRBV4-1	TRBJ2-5	CASSQDTGKETQYF	TGCGCCAGCAGCCAAGATACAGGGAAAGAGACCCAGTACTTC
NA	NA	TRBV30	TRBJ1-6	CAWSVSGTYNSPLHF	TGTGCCTGGAGTGTGTCAGGGACCTATAATTCACCCCTCCACTTT
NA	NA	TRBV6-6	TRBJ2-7	CASSAIGDEQYF	TGTGCCAGCAGTGCCATCGGGGATGAGCAGTACTTC
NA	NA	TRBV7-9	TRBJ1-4	CASSLGATFATNEKLFF	TGTGCCAGCAGCTTAGGGGCGACATTTGCAACTAATGAAAAACTGTTTTTT
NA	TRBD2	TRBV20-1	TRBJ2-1	CSASLAGGSYNEQFF	TGCAGTGCTAGCTTAGCGGGGGGGAGTTACAATGAGCAGTTCTTC
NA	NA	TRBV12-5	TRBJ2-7	CASGLENYEQYF	TGTGCTAGTGGTTTGGAGAACTACGAGCAGTACTTC
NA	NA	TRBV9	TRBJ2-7	CASSVDSRIPSYEQYF	TGTGCCAGCAGCGTAGATTCTCGGATCCCTAGCTACGAGCAGTACTTC
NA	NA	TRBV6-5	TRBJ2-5	CASTIGGGGAGTQYF	TGTGCCAGCACCATCGGGGGAGGGGGGGCCGGGACCCAGTACTTC
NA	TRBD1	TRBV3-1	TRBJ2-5	CASSQVRGQGLKTQYF	TGTGCCAGCAGCCAAGTTAGGGGACAGGGGTTAAAGACCCAGTACTTC
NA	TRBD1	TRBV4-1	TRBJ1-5	CASSPLKTGGSNQPQHF	TGCGCCAGCAGCCCCCTCAAGACAGGGGGGAGCAATCAGCCCCAGCATTTT
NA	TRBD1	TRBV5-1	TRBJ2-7	CASRGTAAYEQYF	TGCGCCAGCAGAGGGACAGCAGCCTACGAGCAGTACTTC
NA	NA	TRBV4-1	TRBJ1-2	CASSHVDGGLNYGYTF	TGCGCCAGCAGCCACGTCGACGGCGGTCTTAACTATGGCTACACCTTC
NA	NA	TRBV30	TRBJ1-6	CAWRGGYNSPLHF	TGTGCCTGGAGGGGGGGATATAATTCACCCCTCCACTTT
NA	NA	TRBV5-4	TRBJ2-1	CASSLPARLNEQFF	TGTGCCAGCAGCTTGCCAGCCCGTCTCAATGAGCAGTTCTTC
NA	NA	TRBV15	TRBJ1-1	CATSRDVQRNTEAFF	TGTGCCACCAGCAGAGATGTACAGAGGAACACTGAAGCTTTCTTT
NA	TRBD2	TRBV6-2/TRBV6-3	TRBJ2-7	CASNSGLAGVNEQYF	TGTGCCAGCAATTCCGGACTAGCGGGGGTAAACGAGCAGTACTTC
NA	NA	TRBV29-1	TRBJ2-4	CSGRGPENIQYF	TGCAGCGGGCGGGGGCCTGAAAACATTCAGTACTTC
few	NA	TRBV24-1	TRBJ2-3	CATSGGYTDTQYF	TGTGCCACCAGTGGAGGGTACACAGATACGCAGTATTTT
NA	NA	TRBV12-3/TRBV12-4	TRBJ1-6	CASSLAQGFNSPLHF	TGTGCCAGCAGTTTAGCGCAGGGATTTAATTCACCCCTCCACTTT
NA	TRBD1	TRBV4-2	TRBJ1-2	CASSHDRGEGGYTF	TGTGCCAGCAGCCATGACAGGGGGGAGGGTGGCTACACCTTC